This T cell receptor (beta chain) was sequenced during a study of cytomegalovirus exposure and HLA in healthy donors. V shed 0 bases and J shed 7 bases, with 13 bases lying between them. The CDR3 spans 16 residues. Germline CDR1 and CDR2: LGHNA and YSLEER. Both 60 Vbeta primers and 13 Jbeta primers went into the PCR. The repertoire was sequenced with immunoSEQ multiplex PCR; TCRdb's copy has only in-frame clones and lacks some. The table has roughly 120,000 clones, 50% to 65% seen once; the top ten hold roughly 9%. The receptor comes from a woman in her forties in good health and CMV-seropositive. This chain connects TRBV4-3 to TRBJ1-6; TRBD1 might be the D (5 bases). What was sequenced was PBMCs. The CDR3 reads CASSQDFRQSNSPLHF. CDR3 nucleotide sequence: TGCGCCAGCAGCCAAGATTTTCGACAGAGCAATTCACCCCTCCACTTT.